This T cell receptor beta chain came from a study of shared clonotypes between healthy human individuals. Study summary: Each donor contributed plates that comprised three CD4 naive, three CD4 memory, two CD8 naive and one CD8 memory.

With V trimmed by 4 bases and J by 0 bases, 3 bases remained unmatched. CDR3 length equals 15 residues. CDR1 LGHNA and CDR2 YNFKEQ come from the germline V gene. General observations from the study: Generally, naive subsets came out with larger estimated richness than memory subsets.

Execution of the assay was at deep level. The table came from immunoSEQ multiplex PCR; TCRdb's copy has only in-frame clones and leaves some out. The sample yields 600,000 to 800,000 clones, 72% seen once. With regard to this clone: The antigen remains unidentified.

The sequence derives from a woman in her 30s in good health. The sample taken for sequencing was memory CD4+ T cells sorted from blood. As to subset: CD45RA-negative fraction. The chain employs TRBV4-2 and TRBJ2-7; 10 nucleotides agree with TRBD2. The CDR3 loop is CASSLTSGNSYEQYF. CDR3 bases: TGTGCCAGCAGCCTAACTAGCGGGAACTCCTACGAGCAGTACTTC.